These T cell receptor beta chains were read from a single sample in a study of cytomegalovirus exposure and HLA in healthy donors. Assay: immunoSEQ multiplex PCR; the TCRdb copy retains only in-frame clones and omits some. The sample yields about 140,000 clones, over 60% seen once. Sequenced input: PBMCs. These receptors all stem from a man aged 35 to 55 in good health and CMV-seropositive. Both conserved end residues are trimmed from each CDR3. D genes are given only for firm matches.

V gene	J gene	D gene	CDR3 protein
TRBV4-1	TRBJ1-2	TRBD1	ASSRRDSTFNYGYT
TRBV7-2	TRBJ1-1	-	ASSFSTVAEAF
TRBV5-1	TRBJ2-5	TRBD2	ASSLTSVSETQY
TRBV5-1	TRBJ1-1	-	ASSPATVNTEAF
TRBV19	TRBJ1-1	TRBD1	ASRRGGLMNTEAF
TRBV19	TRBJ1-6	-	ASGLGRNSPLH
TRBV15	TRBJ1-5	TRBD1	ATSRVLGIADRGFGYQPQH
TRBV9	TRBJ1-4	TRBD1	ASTRDSEKLF
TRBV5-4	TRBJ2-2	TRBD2	ASSLEAGDTGELF
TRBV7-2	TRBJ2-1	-	ASSHDRYNEQF
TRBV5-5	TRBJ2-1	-	ASSLVSDEQF
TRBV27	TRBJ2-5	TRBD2	ASSLLGGRETQY
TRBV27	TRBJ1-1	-	ASSRDGANTEAF
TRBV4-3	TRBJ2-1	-	ASSSNTRYNEQF
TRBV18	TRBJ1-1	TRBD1	ASSPQTGQPNTEAF
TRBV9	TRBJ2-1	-	ASSEIHRGGVGYNEQF
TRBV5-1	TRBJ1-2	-	ASSLEGDGYT
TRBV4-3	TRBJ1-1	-	ASSISGSGTTEAF
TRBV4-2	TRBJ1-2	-	ASSRGLDGYT
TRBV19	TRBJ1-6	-	ASSPRRNTSPLH
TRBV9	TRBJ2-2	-	ASSRTGGELF
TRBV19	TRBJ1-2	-	ASSNLPGGYT
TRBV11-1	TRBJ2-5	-	ASSLPTGFQETQY
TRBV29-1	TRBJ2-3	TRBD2	SVVGLATKRTDTQY
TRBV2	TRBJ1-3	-	ASSETDPNSGNTIY
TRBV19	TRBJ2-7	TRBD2	ASSIEGTSGSYEQY
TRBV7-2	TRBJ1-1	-	ASSWGGQYTEAF
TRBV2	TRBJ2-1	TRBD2	ASRGGTREQF
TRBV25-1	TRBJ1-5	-	ASRWEDQPQH
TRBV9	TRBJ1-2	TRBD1	ASSPSLAGTDYT
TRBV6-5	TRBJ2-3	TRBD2	ASSYAIAGGTDTQY
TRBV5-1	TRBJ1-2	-	ASSLAGLGGYT
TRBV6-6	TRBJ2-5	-	ASSYHRLVQETQY
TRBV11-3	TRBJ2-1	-	ASSANSGAGGNEQF
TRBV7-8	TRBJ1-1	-	ASSPGTRIEAF
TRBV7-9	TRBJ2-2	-	ASSLTSTTGELF
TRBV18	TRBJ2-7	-	ASSGQEGSYEQY
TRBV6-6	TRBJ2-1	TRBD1	ASSYAGTGDFNEQF
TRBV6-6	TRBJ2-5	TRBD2	ASSYGTSSRGETQY
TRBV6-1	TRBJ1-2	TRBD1	ASSGTGLGYT
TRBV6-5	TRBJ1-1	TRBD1	ASRRTGGGWTEAF
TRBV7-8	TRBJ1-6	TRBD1	ASSPHSGTGNSSPLH
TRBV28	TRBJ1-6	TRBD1	ASRGGQVNSPLH
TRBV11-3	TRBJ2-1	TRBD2	ASTQREGAYNEQF
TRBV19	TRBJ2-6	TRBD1	ASSETGRWANVLT
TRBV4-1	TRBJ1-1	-	ASSQERRGIEMNTEAF
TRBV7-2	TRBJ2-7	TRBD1	ASSLETGGSEQY
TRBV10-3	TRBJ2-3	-	AISDLAGDTQY
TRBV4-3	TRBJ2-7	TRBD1	ASSQDFGTGSYEQY
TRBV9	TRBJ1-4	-	ASSAQPVGGHGEKLF
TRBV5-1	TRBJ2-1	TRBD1	ASSRGGDRGSRSYNEQF
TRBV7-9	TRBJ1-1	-	ASSNRAGMNTEAF
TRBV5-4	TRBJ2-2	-	ASSFLTGELF
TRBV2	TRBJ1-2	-	ASRAALGRANYGYT
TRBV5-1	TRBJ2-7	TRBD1	ASSTGTGGPYEQY
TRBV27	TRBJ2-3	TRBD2	ASSFSGGTDTQY
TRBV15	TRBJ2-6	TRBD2	ATSRTTGTSGGSSGANVLT
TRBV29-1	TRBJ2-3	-	SVDYRKESTDTQY
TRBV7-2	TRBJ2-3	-	ASSRFAGIGY
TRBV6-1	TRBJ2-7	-	ASSEVAGEQY